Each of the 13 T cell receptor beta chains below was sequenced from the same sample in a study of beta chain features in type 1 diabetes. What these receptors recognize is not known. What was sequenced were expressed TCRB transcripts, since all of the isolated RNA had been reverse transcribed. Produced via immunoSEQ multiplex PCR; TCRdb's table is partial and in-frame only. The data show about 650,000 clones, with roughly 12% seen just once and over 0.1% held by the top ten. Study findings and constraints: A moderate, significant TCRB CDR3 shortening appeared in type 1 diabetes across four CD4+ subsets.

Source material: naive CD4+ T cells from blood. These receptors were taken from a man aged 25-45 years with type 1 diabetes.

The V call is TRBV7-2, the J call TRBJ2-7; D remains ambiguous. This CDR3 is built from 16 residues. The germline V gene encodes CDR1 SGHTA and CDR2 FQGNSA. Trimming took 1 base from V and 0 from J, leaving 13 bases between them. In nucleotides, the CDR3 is TGTGCCAGCAGCTTAGACGTGGGCCTGAGCTCCTACGAGCAGTACTTC. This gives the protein CASSLDVGLSSYEQYF.

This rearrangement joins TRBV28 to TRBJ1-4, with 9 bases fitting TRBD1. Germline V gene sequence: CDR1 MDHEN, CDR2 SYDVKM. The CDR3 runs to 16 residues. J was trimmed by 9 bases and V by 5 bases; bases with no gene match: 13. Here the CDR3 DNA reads TGTGCCAGCAGTGAATCAGCCGGGACAGGGTATCAAAAACTGTTTTTT. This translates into CASSESAGTGYQKLFF.

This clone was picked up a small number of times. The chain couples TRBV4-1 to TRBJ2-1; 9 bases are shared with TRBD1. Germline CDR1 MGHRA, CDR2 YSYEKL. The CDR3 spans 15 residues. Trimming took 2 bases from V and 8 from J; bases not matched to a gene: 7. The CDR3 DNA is TGCGCCAGCAGCCAAAAGACAGGGGGAATAGATGAGCAGTTCTTC. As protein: CASSQKTGGIDEQFF.

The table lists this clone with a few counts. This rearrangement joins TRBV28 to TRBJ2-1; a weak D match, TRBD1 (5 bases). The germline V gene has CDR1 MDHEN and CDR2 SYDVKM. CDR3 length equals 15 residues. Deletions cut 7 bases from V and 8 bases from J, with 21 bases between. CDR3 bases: TGTGCCAGCAAGGGGAACAGGTTAAACGGAGATGAGCAGTTCTTC. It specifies CASKGNRLNGDEQFF.

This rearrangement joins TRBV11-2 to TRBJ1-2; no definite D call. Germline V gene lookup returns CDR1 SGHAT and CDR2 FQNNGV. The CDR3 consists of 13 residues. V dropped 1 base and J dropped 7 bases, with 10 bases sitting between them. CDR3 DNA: TGTGCCAGCAGCTTAGGGAGGCAATTTGGCTACACCTTC. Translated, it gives CASSLGRQFGYTF.

CDR3 loop: CASSVEVGGSDTQYF. As DNA, the CDR3 is TGTGCCAGCAGCGTAGAGGTCGGGGGATCAGATACGCAGTATTTT. This chain connects TRBV9 to TRBJ2-3; a possible D gene is TRBD2 (6 bases). Germline-derived CDR1 and CDR2 are SGDLS and YYNGEE. The CDR3 runs 15 residues. The V gene lost 0 bases and the J gene lost 4 bases, with 12 bases spanning the gap.

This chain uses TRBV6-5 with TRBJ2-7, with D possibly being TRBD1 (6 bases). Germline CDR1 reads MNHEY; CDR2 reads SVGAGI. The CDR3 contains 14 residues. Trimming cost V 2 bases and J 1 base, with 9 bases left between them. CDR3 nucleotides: TGTGCCAGCAGTTACCAGGGGAATTCCTACGAGCAGTACTTC. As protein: CASSYQGNSYEQYF.

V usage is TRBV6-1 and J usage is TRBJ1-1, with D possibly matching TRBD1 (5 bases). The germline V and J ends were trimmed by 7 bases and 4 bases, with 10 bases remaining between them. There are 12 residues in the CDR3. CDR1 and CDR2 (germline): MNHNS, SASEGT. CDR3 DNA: TGTGCCAGCACGCAGGGAAGCACTGAAGCTTTCTTT. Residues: CASTQGSTEAFF.

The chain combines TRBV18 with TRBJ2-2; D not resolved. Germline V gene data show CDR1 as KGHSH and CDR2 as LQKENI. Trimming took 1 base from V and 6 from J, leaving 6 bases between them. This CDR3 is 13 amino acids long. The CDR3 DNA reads TGTGCCAGCTCACCACAGGGATCCGGGGAGCTGTTTTTT. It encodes CASSPQGSGELFF.

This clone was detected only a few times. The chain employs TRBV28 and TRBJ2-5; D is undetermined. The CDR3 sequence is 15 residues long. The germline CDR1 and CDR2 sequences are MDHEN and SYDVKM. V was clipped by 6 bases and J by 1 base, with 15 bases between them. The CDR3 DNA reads TGTGCCAGCAGGGCAGGAGTAGAGTCCCAAGAGACCCAGTACTTC. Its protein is CASRAGVESQETQYF.

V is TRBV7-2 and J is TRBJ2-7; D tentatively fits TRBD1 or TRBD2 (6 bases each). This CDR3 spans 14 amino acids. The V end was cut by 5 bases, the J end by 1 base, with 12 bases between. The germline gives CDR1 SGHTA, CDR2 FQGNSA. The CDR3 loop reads CASSPQGRSYEQYF. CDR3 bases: TGTGCCAGCAGCCCCCAGGGGAGGTCCTACGAGCAGTACTTC.

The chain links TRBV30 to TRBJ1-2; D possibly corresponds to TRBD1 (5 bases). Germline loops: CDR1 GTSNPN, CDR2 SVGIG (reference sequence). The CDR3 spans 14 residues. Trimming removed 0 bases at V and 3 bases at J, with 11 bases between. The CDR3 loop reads CAWSVQGGHYGYTF. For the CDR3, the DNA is TGTGCCTGGAGTGTGCAGGGTGGGCACTATGGCTACACCTTC.

Here the CDR3 reads CASREQLEQYF. In DNA form, the CDR3 reads TGTGCCAGCAGGGAACAGCTAGAGCAGTACTTC. J is TRBJ2-7 and V is TRBV28; D unresolved. Germline-derived CDR1 and CDR2 are MDHEN and SYDVKM. The V and J ends lost 6 bases and 7 bases respectively, with 10 bases between them. The length of the CDR3 is 11 residues.